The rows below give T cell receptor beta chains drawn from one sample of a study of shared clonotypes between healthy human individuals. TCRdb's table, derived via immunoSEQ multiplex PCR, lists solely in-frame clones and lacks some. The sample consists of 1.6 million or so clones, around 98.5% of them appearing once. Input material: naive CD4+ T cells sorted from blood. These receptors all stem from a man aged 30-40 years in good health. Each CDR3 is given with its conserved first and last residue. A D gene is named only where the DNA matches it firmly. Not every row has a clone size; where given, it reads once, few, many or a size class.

CDR3aa: CASRATGHEQYF
CDR3nt: TGCGCCAGCAGAGCGACAGGGCACGAGCAGTACTTC
j_gene: TRBJ2-7
abundance: .
v_gene: TRBV10-2
d_gene: TRBD1
len: 12

CDR3aa: CASSLSGSSPDTQYF
CDR3nt: TGCGCCAGCAGCTTATCCGGGAGCAGCCCAGATACGCAGTATTTT
j_gene: TRBJ2-3
abundance: once
v_gene: TRBV5-1
d_gene: .
len: 15

CDR3aa: CASPHGGAASGRLAGELFF
CDR3nt: TGTGCCAGCCCCCACGGTGGGGCAGCAAGCGGGAGATTGGCCGGGGAGCTGTTTTTT
j_gene: TRBJ2-2
abundance: .
v_gene: TRBV7-9
d_gene: TRBD2
len: 19

CDR3aa: CASSLSNWQGDEQYF
CDR3nt: TGTGCCAGCAGTTTAAGTAATTGGCAGGGGGACGAGCAGTACTTC
j_gene: TRBJ2-7
abundance: .
v_gene: TRBV28
d_gene: TRBD1
len: 15

CDR3aa: CASSYFWGSNTEAFF
CDR3nt: TGTGCCAGCAGTTATTTTTGGGGGTCGAACACTGAAGCTTTCTTT
j_gene: TRBJ1-1
abundance: .
v_gene: TRBV6-5
d_gene: .
len: 15

CDR3aa: CATRGSYATNEKLFF
CDR3nt: TGTGCCACCCGCGGCTCTTATGCAACTAATGAAAAACTGTTTTTT
j_gene: TRBJ1-4
abundance: .
v_gene: TRBV2
d_gene: .
len: 15

CDR3aa: CASSFRREYGYTF
CDR3nt: TGTGCCAGCAGCTTCCGGAGGGAGTATGGCTACACCTTC
j_gene: TRBJ1-2
abundance: .
v_gene: TRBV11-1
d_gene: .
len: 13

CDR3aa: CASSQQGHTDTQYF
CDR3nt: TGTGCCAGCAGCCAACAGGGCCACACAGATACGCAGTATTTT
j_gene: TRBJ2-3
abundance: .
v_gene: TRBV14
d_gene: .
len: 14

CDR3aa: CASSLVGANVLTF
CDR3nt: TGTGCCAGCAGCTTAGTTGGGGCCAACGTCCTGACTTTC
j_gene: TRBJ2-6
abundance: .
v_gene: TRBV11-2
d_gene: .
len: 13

CDR3aa: CSAGGNEQFF
CDR3nt: TGCAGCGCGGGAGGCAATGAGCAGTTCTTC
j_gene: TRBJ2-1
abundance: .
v_gene: TRBV29-1
d_gene: TRBD2
len: 10

CDR3aa: CSVRASGNTIYF
CDR3nt: TGCAGCGTGCGGGCCTCTGGAAACACCATATATTTT
j_gene: TRBJ1-3
abundance: .
v_gene: TRBV29-1
d_gene: .
len: 12

CDR3aa: CASSKEGVLETQYF
CDR3nt: TGTGCCAGCAGCAAAGAAGGTGTTCTGGAGACCCAGTACTTC
j_gene: TRBJ2-5
abundance: once
v_gene: TRBV21-1
d_gene: .
len: 14

CDR3aa: CASSVGAGVYNEQFF
CDR3nt: TGTGCCAGCAGCGTAGGAGCGGGAGTCTACAATGAGCAGTTCTTC
j_gene: TRBJ2-1
abundance: .
v_gene: TRBV9
d_gene: TRBD2
len: 15

CDR3aa: CAISVTTGNLGEQYF
CDR3nt: TGTGCCATCAGTGTCACGACAGGGAATCTGGGCGAGCAGTACTTC
j_gene: TRBJ2-7
abundance: once
v_gene: TRBV10-3
d_gene: TRBD1
len: 15

CDR3aa: CASSLLAADTGELFF
CDR3nt: TGTGCCAGCAGCTTACTTGCGGCAGACACCGGGGAGCTGTTTTTT
j_gene: TRBJ2-2
abundance: once
v_gene: TRBV7-9
d_gene: .
len: 15

CDR3aa: CASSIGRQGVYEQYF
CDR3nt: TGTGCCAGTAGTATAGGACGGCAGGGGGTTTACGAGCAGTACTTC
j_gene: TRBJ2-7
abundance: .
v_gene: TRBV19
d_gene: TRBD1
len: 15

CDR3aa: CASSPERDRTNYGYTF
CDR3nt: TGTGCCAGCTCACCGGAGCGGGACAGAACGAACTATGGCTACACCTTC
j_gene: TRBJ1-2
abundance: .
v_gene: TRBV18
d_gene: TRBD1
len: 16

CDR3aa: CASSYGRYSNQPQHF
CDR3nt: TGTGCCAGCAGTTACGGGCGGTATAGCAATCAGCCCCAGCATTTT
j_gene: TRBJ1-5
abundance: .
v_gene: TRBV6-5
d_gene: .
len: 15

CDR3aa: CASRDIRNTEAFF
CDR3nt: TGTGCCAGCCGGGACATCCGGAACACTGAAGCTTTCTTT
j_gene: TRBJ1-1
abundance: .
v_gene: TRBV19
d_gene: .
len: 13

CDR3aa: CASSRDRGSSYEQYF
CDR3nt: TGCGCCAGCAGCCGAGACAGGGGAAGTTCATACGAGCAGTACTTC
j_gene: TRBJ2-7
abundance: .
v_gene: TRBV5-1
d_gene: TRBD1
len: 15

CDR3aa: CASSPPGGWYYNEQFF
CDR3nt: TGTGCCAGCAGCCCTCCGGGCGGTTGGTACTACAATGAGCAGTTCTTC
j_gene: TRBJ2-1
abundance: .
v_gene: TRBV5-6
d_gene: .
len: 16

CDR3aa: CASSQQGDQPQHF
CDR3nt: TGTGCCAGCAGCCAACAGGGAGACCAGCCCCAGCATTTT
j_gene: TRBJ1-5
abundance: once
v_gene: TRBV5-4
d_gene: .
len: 13

CDR3aa: CASSHLRGGSYEQYF
CDR3nt: TGTGCCAGCAGTCATCTACGGGGAGGGAGCTACGAGCAGTACTTC
j_gene: TRBJ2-7
abundance: .
v_gene: TRBV28
d_gene: TRBD2
len: 15

CDR3aa: CASSRGQLTDTQYF
CDR3nt: TGTGCCAGCAGCCGAGGGCAACTAACAGATACGCAGTATTTT
j_gene: TRBJ2-3
abundance: .
v_gene: TRBV14
d_gene: .
len: 14

CDR3aa: CASSLDSVAYGYTF
CDR3nt: TGTGCCAGCAGCTTGGATAGTGTTGCCTATGGCTACACCTTC
j_gene: TRBJ1-2
abundance: .
v_gene: TRBV5-4
d_gene: .
len: 14

CDR3aa: CASRKQGGDQPQHF
CDR3nt: TGTGCCAGTAGAAAGCAGGGGGGCGATCAGCCCCAGCATTTT
j_gene: TRBJ1-5
abundance: .
v_gene: TRBV19
d_gene: TRBD1
len: 14

CDR3aa: CASSSELYEQYF
CDR3nt: TGTGCCAGCAGTTCGGAGCTCTACGAGCAGTACTTC
j_gene: TRBJ2-7
abundance: once
v_gene: TRBV6-5
d_gene: .
len: 12

CDR3aa: CASSLGLADSTDTQYF
CDR3nt: TGCGCCAGCAGCCTGGGACTAGCGGACAGCACAGATACGCAGTATTTT
j_gene: TRBJ2-3
abundance: .
v_gene: TRBV5-1
d_gene: TRBD2
len: 16

CDR3aa: CASSPGTGNIAKNIQYF
CDR3nt: TGCGCCAGCAGTCCCGGGACAGGGAACATAGCCAAAAACATTCAGTACTTC
j_gene: TRBJ2-4
abundance: .
v_gene: TRBV10-1
d_gene: TRBD1
len: 17

CDR3aa: CASSPKRAGVLFF
CDR3nt: TGTGCCAGCAGCCCCAAGCGGGCGGGGGTGCTGTTCTTC
j_gene: TRBJ2-1
abundance: .
v_gene: TRBV14
d_gene: TRBD2
len: 13

CDR3aa: CASSPDGTVSTDTQYF
CDR3nt: TGCGCCAGCAGCCCGGACGGGACGGTTTCCACAGATACGCAGTATTTT
j_gene: TRBJ2-3
abundance: .
v_gene: TRBV5-1
d_gene: .
len: 16

CDR3aa: CATSRDPAADLYNEQFF
CDR3nt: TGTGCCACCAGCAGAGATCCTGCAGCGGATCTATACAATGAGCAGTTCTTC
j_gene: TRBJ2-1
abundance: .
v_gene: TRBV15
d_gene: .
len: 17

CDR3aa: CASSVGSRVHEQYF
CDR3nt: TGTGCCAGCAGCGTGGGCAGCAGGGTCCACGAGCAGTACTTC
j_gene: TRBJ2-7
abundance: .
v_gene: TRBV9
d_gene: .
len: 14

CDR3aa: CASSSERGVENGYGYTF
CDR3nt: TGTGCCAGCAGCTCTGAGAGGGGGGTTGAAAATGGCTATGGCTACACCTTC
j_gene: TRBJ1-2
abundance: .
v_gene: TRBV2
d_gene: .
len: 17

CDR3aa: CASSLTPGGPKDTQYF
CDR3nt: TGTGCCAGCAGCCTTACCCCGGGAGGGCCTAAAGATACGCAGTATTTT
j_gene: TRBJ2-3
abundance: .
v_gene: TRBV7-9
d_gene: TRBD2
len: 16

CDR3aa: CASSPLGMYGYTF
CDR3nt: TGTGCCAGCTCACCCTTGGGGATGTATGGCTACACCTTC
j_gene: TRBJ1-2
abundance: .
v_gene: TRBV18
d_gene: .
len: 13

CDR3aa: CASSLGTGAVGVTEAFF
CDR3nt: TGTGCCAGCAGCTTAGGGACCGGAGCTGTGGGCGTCACTGAAGCTTTCTTT
j_gene: TRBJ1-1
abundance: .
v_gene: TRBV7-6
d_gene: .
len: 17

CDR3aa: CASRPRLVTGRTMYNEQFF
CDR3nt: TGCGCCAGCAGACCCAGGCTAGTGACCGGGCGCACTATGTACAATGAGCAGTTCTTC
j_gene: TRBJ2-1
abundance: .
v_gene: TRBV5-1
d_gene: .
len: 19

CDR3aa: CASSGDRFFSSGNTIYF
CDR3nt: TGTGCCAGCAGTGGGGACAGGTTCTTTTCCTCTGGAAACACCATATATTTT
j_gene: TRBJ1-3
abundance: .
v_gene: TRBV6-1
d_gene: TRBD1
len: 17

CDR3aa: CSARGTGLGEQYF
CDR3nt: TGCAGCGCCAGAGGGACAGGGTTGGGCGAGCAGTACTTC
j_gene: TRBJ2-7
abundance: .
v_gene: TRBV29-1
d_gene: TRBD1
len: 13

CDR3aa: CATHPLGVTDTQYF
CDR3nt: TGTGCCACCCACCCCCTAGGAGTGACAGATACGCAGTATTTT
j_gene: TRBJ2-3
abundance: .
v_gene: TRBV6-1
d_gene: .
len: 14

CDR3aa: CASSLWDTVYEQYF
CDR3nt: TGTGCCAGCAGTTTATGGGACACCGTCTACGAGCAGTACTTC
j_gene: TRBJ2-7
abundance: once
v_gene: TRBV28
d_gene: .
len: 14